The 20 T cell receptor beta chains presented below share a single source sample, sequenced in a study of blood T cell repertoires in COVID-19. Some clones are missing from TCRdb's copy, which holds only in-frame ones; the method was immunoSEQ multiplex PCR. This table has 200,000 to 300,000 clones, roughly 90% appearing once. The sample taken for sequencing was PBMCs or T cells enriched from blood (not recorded which). The receptors stem from a woman aged 30 to 39 who had recovered from COVID-19.

This clone was counted once. J is TRBJ1-2 and V is TRBV9; D ambiguous. Germline CDR1 is SGDLS and CDR2 is YYNGEE. CDR3 length: 16 residues. V lost 1 base to trimming and J lost 0 bases, with 13 bases between them. The CDR3, as DNA: TGTGCCAGCAGCGTACCGAGACACAGTTCTAACTATGGCTACACCTTC. It translates to CASSVPRHSSNYGYTF.

This chain links TRBV5-1 with TRBJ2-1; the D is unclear. The CDR3 has 12 residues. Trimming shortened V by 2 bases and J by 8 bases, and 8 bases separated the two germline ends. Germline V gives CDR1 SGHRS, CDR2 YFSETQ. Here the CDR3 DNA reads TGCGCCAGCAGCTTACGGTACGATGAGCAGTTCTTC. Encoded protein: CASSLRYDEQFF. Looking up the rest from reference TRBV5-1 and TRBJ2-1 gives the full variable domain: KAGVTQTPRYLIKTRGQQVTLSCSPISGHRSVSWYQQTPGQGLQFLFEYFSETQRNKGNFPGRFSGRQFSNSRSEMNVSTLELGDSALYLCASSLRYDEQFFGPGTRLTVL.

The J gene is TRBJ1-2, the V gene TRBV5-1; the match to TRBD1 covers 12 bases. V shed 4 bases, J shed 6 bases, and the junction held 10 bases outside the gene matches. CDR1 and CDR2 from the germline V gene are SGHRS and YFSETQ. CDR3 size: 16 residues. In DNA form, the CDR3 reads TGCGCCAGCAGCACACCGGGACAGGGGGCAGGTCATGGCTACACCTTC. Encoded protein: CASSTPGQGAGHGYTF.

The chain carries TRBV28 and TRBJ1-6; 9 nucleotides line up with TRBD1. The CDR3 extends over 15 amino acids. Germline V gene sequence: CDR1 MDHEN, CDR2 SYDVKM. V was pared by 5 bases and J by 14 bases, with 13 bases of the junction left unmatched. The CDR3 coding sequence is TGTGCCAGCAGTCGCCCCCGGACAGGGGCAGGGACCCTCCACTTT. This encodes CASSRPRTGAGTLHF.

A single count supports this clone. The genes are TRBV5-1 and TRBJ2-1, with 12 nucleotides matching TRBD1. V lost 6 bases to trimming and J lost 10 bases; unmatched junction nucleotides: 8. The CDR3 sequence is 14 residues long. The germline CDR1 and CDR2 sequences are SGHRS and YFSETQ. The CDR3 region has the DNA TGCGCCAGCACCTCGGGACAGGGGGCATGGGAGCAGTTCTTC. Translating gives CASTSGQGAWEQFF.

The chain recombines TRBV29-1 with TRBJ2-5; 10 bases map to TRBD2. J gave up 4 bases and V 3 bases, and 5 bases lay outside the gene matches. Germline loops: CDR1 SQVTM, CDR2 ANQGSEA. This CDR3 is 14 amino acids long. CDR3 sequence (DNA): TGCAGCGTTGATTCTAGCGGGAGAGGAGAGACCCAGTACTTC. Its protein is CSVDSSGRGETQYF.

The J gene is TRBJ2-7, the V gene TRBV6-5; D is possibly TRBD1 (5 bases). This CDR3 contains 14 residues. CDR1 is MNHEY, CDR2 SVGAGI, per germline. V lost 6 bases and J lost 2, with 14 bases in between. The CDR3 reads CASSRKGLTYEQYF. CDR3 coding DNA: TGTGCCAGCAGCCGAAAGGGGTTAACCTACGAGCAGTACTTC.

V is TRBV13 and J is TRBJ2-3; D is perhaps TRBD2 (5 bases). There are 15 residues in the CDR3. Looked up from germline, CDR1 is PRHDT and CDR2 is FYEKMQ (reference sequence). V lost 8 bases and J 2 bases, leaving 17 bases between the germline ends. The CDR3 region has the DNA TGTGCCAGCCGCTGGGGAAGGCGGGCCACAGATACGCAGTATTTT. Translated, it gives CASRWGRRATDTQYF.

The chain employs TRBV7-8 and TRBJ2-7; 7 bases agree with TRBD1. This CDR3 comprises 17 residues. CDR1 and CDR2 (germline): SGHVS, FQNEAQ. The ends lost 5 bases at V and 0 bases at J; junction bases unmatched: 13. CDR3 region: CASSRLLNRGSSYEQYF. DNA of the CDR3: TGTGCCAGCAGCCGTCTCCTCAACAGGGGAAGCTCCTACGAGCAGTACTTC.

The V call is TRBV4-1, the J call TRBJ2-1; 10 bases are a match to TRBD2. Germline-derived CDR1 and CDR2 are MGHRA and YSYEKL. CDR3 length: 16 amino acids. After removal of 1 base from V and 8 bases from J, the junction contained 8 bases not matched to a gene. The chain's CDR3 is CASSQGNLAGVDEQFF. The CDR3 bases are TGCGCCAGCAGCCAAGGTAACCTAGCGGGAGTGGATGAGCAGTTCTTC.

This rearrangement joins TRBV19 to TRBJ1-1, with 7 bases identical to TRBD1. This CDR3 has 13 residues. Trimming took 0 bases from V and 9 from J; bases not matched to a gene: 4. In germline, CDR1 is LNHDA, CDR2 SQIVND (reference sequence). The CDR3 loop reads CASSIDQDRKAFF. In nucleotides, the CDR3 is TGTGCCAGTAGTATAGATCAGGACAGGAAAGCTTTCTTT.

As to this clone: The junction departs from germline at one end; a sequencing error may be responsible. V and J are TRBV7-7 and TRBJ2-7; D not resolved. The CDR3 contains 15 residues. The germline CDR1 and CDR2 sequences are SSHAT and FNYEAQ (reference sequence). The CDR3 DNA reads as TGTGCTAGCAGCTTAGGAACAGCATCAATGTACGAGCAGTACTTC. Amino acid sequence: CASSLGTASMYEQYF.

This clone was picked up one time. The V and J genes are TRBV10-3 and TRBJ2-7, with 7 bases matching TRBD1. Germline lookup yields CDR1 ENHRY and CDR2 SYGVKD. V was pared by 7 bases and J by 0 bases, with 9 bases of the junction left unmatched. CDR3 size: 15 residues. In DNA form, the CDR3 reads TGTGCCATCACCCAGGGACAGTTGAGCTCCTACGAGCAGTACTTC. Its protein is CAITQGQLSSYEQYF.

In DNA, the CDR3 is TGTGCCAGCAGCTTAGTTTCCGGGACAGGGGGCAATCAGCCCCAGCATTTT. This sequence encodes CASSLVSGTGGNQPQHF. The rearrangement uses TRBV7-9 and TRBJ1-5, with 10 bases fitting TRBD1. Trimming cost V 1 base and J 2 bases; bases outside gene matches: 5. CDR1 is SEHNR, CDR2 FQNEAQ, per germline (reference sequence). The CDR3 length is 17 residues.

The chain employs TRBV27 and TRBJ1-4; D remains unclear. This CDR3 has 15 amino acids. Germline assignment: CDR1 MNHEY and CDR2 SMNVEV (reference sequence). The V end lost 7 bases, the J end lost 8 bases, and 20 bases lay between the germline ends. The CDR3 DNA sequence: TGTGCCAGCAAGCTCCGGGAACGTGGGTGGGAAAAACTGTTTTTT. This sequence encodes CASKLRERGWEKLFF.

This chain links TRBV9 with TRBJ1-5; 7 nucleotides align to TRBD1. Germline lookup yields CDR1 SGDLS and CDR2 YYNGEE. There are 15 residues in the CDR3. J was trimmed by 0 bases and V by 3 bases; bases with no gene match: 3. This chain's CDR3 is CASSATGYSNQPQHF. In DNA, the CDR3 is TGTGCCAGCAGCGCGACAGGGTATAGCAATCAGCCCCAGCATTTT. The entire variable domain, with the rest obtained from reference TRBV9 and TRBJ1-5, is as follows: DSGVTQTPKHLITATGQRVTLRCSPRSGDLSVYWYQQSLDQGLQFLIQYYNGEERAKGNILERFSAQQFPDLHSELNLSSLELGDSALYFCASSATGYSNQPQHFGDGTRLSIL.

The gene calls are TRBV7-2 and TRBJ1-1; 7 bases line up with TRBD1. Trimming cost V 5 bases and J 1 base; bases outside gene matches: 4. CDR3 length: 14 residues. The germline V gene encodes CDR1 SGHTA and CDR2 FQGNSA. In nucleotides, the CDR3 is TGTGCCAGCAGCCCCGGGACAGAGAACACTGAAGCTTTCTTT. Translation gives CASSPGTENTEAFF.

The genes are TRBV28 and TRBJ2-7; TRBD2 matches at 13 bases. CDR3 length: 16 residues. Germline-derived CDR1 and CDR2 are MDHEN and SYDVKM. Trimming removed 4 bases from V and 3 bases from J; junction bases left unmatched: 6. This CDR3 reads CASSSELAGGFYEQYF. The CDR3 bases are TGTGCCAGCAGTTCCGAACTAGCGGGAGGGTTCTACGAGCAGTACTTC.

The gene calls are TRBV2 and TRBJ2-7; 8 bases match TRBD2. The CDR3 contains 14 residues. Germline loops: CDR1 SNHLY, CDR2 FYNNEI. After removal of 8 bases from V and 0 bases from J, the junction contained 6 bases not matched to a gene. The CDR3: CASQRESASYEQYF. DNA of the CDR3: TGTGCCAGCCAGCGGGAGTCTGCCTCCTACGAGCAGTACTTC.

The genes are TRBV28 and TRBJ1-5; TRBD1 might be the D (5 bases). The V end lost 3 bases, the J end lost 9 bases, and 15 bases lay between the germline ends. Germline CDR1 MDHEN, CDR2 SYDVKM. The CDR3 has 14 amino acids. The CDR3: CASSLVGARAPQHF. For the CDR3, the DNA is TGTGCCAGCAGTTTGGTAGGGGCCCGGGCGCCCCAGCATTTT.